These 2 T cell receptor beta chains came from one sample sequenced in a study of CD8 T cells in Susac syndrome. After extraction with the RNeasy kit, about 0.45 to 1 ug of the RNA was reverse transcribed using random hexamers. TCRdb ran MiXCR on the immunoSEQ multiplex PCR reads and lists one entry per CDR3 protein. The data show 120,000 or so distinct CDR3 sequences, around 96% seen once. The source material was CD8+ T cells from PBMCs. The receptors come from a human donor with Susac syndrome.

The chain has TRBV9 and TRBJ2-2; D possibly corresponds to TRBD2 (6 bases). CDR3 size: 15 residues. V was trimmed by 4 bases and J by 6 bases, leaving 16 bases between them. CDR1 SGDLS and CDR2 YYNGEE come from the germline V gene. The CDR3 DNA reads as TGTGCCAGCAGCCTATCGGGGGAAGTGGCCGGGGAGCTGTTTTTT. Translation: CASSLSGEVAGELFF.

The chain uses TRBV30 and TRBJ2-6; TRBD1 is a possible D gene (5 bases). Germline CDR1 and CDR2: GTSNPN and SVGIG (reference sequence). The CDR3 covers 14 residues. Trimming removed 2 bases at V and 3 bases at J, with 8 bases between. CDR3 in amino acids: CAWSIGVGANVLTF. For the CDR3, the DNA is TGTGCCTGGAGTATAGGGGTTGGGGCCAACGTCCTGACTTTC.